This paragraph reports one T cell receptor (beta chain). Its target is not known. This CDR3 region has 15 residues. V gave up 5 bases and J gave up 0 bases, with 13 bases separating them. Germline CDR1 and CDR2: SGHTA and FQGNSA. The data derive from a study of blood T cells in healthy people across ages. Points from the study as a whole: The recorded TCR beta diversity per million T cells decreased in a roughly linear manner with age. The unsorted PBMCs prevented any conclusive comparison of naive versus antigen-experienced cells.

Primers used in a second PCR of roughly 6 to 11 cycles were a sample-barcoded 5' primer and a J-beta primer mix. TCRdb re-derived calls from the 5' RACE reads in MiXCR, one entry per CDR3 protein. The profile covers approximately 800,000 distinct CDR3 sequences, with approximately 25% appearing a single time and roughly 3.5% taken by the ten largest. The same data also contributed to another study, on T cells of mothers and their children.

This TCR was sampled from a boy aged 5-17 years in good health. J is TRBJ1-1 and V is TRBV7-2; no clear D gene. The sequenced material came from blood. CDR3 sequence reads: CASSQPNPMNTEAFF. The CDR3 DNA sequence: TGTGCCAGCAGCCAACCGAACCCCATGAACACTGAAGCTTTCTTT.